This passage covers 21 T cell receptor beta chains from one sample sequenced in a study of monozygotic twins with inflammatory bowel disease. TCRdb reprocessed the 5' RACE reads, keeping one entry per CDR3 protein, no DNA. The sample features approximately 400,000 distinct CDR3 sequences, with around 2.3% in its top ten. The source material was blood. These receptors all stem from a human donor with ulcerative colitis or Crohn's disease, or a healthy co-twin of an affected twin (not recorded which).

The rearrangement joins TRBV5-1 to TRBJ2-2; TCRdb calls TRBD1, which cannot be checked without DNA. The CDR3 sequence is 14 residues long. Germline values: CDR1 SGHRS, CDR2 YFSETQ. The CDR3 loop reads CASSFDRHTGELFF. The full variable domain, completed using reference TRBV5-1 and TRBJ2-2, is KAGVTQTPRYLIKTRGQQVTLSCSPISGHRSVSWYQQTPGQGLQFLFEYFSETQRNKGNFPGRFSGRQFSNSRSEMNVSTLELGDSALYLCASSFDRHTGELFFGEGSRLTVL.

The chain is built from TRBV7-9 and TRBJ2-5; TCRdb returns TRBD2, unconfirmable since there is no DNA. The CDR3 loop spans 16 amino acids. In germline, CDR1 is SEHNR, CDR2 FQNEAQ (reference sequence). The CDR3 sequence: CASSSEGTGNRETQYF.

The rearrangement joins TRBV29-1 to TRBJ2-2; absent DNA, TCRdb's TRBD1 call cannot be checked. Per the germline V gene, CDR1 is SQVTM and CDR2 is ANQGSEA. CDR3 size: 14 residues. The chain's CDR3 is CSVGAGARTGELFF.

V and J are TRBV5-4 and TRBJ2-1; TCRdb returns TRBD2, unconfirmable since there is no DNA. The CDR3 contains 13 residues. CDR1 is SGHNT and CDR2 is YYREEE in the germline V gene (reference sequence). The CDR3: CASSSWTSGEQFF. Combining the CDR3 with reference TRBV5-4 and TRBJ2-1 gives the whole variable domain ETGVTQSPTHLIKTRGQQVTLRCSSQSGHNTVSWYQQALGQGPQFIFQYYREEENGRGNFPPRFSGLQFPNYSSELNVNALELDDSALYLCASSSWTSGEQFFGPGTRLTVL.

The V call is TRBV7-2, the J call TRBJ2-3; the TCRdb call, TRBD1, lacks DNA for checking. Germline CDR1 is SGHTA and CDR2 is FQGNSA. The CDR3 consists of 17 residues. CDR3 protein: CASSSPLQGALTDTQYF.

The chain has TRBV5-1 and TRBJ2-7; TCRdb designates TRBD1, a call that cannot be tested without DNA. The germline gives CDR1 SGHRS, CDR2 YFSETQ. CDR3 length: 14 amino acids. CDR3 in amino acids: CASSFRGPFDEQYF.

V is TRBV28 and J is TRBJ2-7. There are 14 residues in the CDR3. From germline, CDR1 is MDHEN and CDR2 SYDVKM. The CDR3 region is CASKREGSYYEQYF.

The gene calls are TRBV5-1 and TRBJ2-2; checking the TCRdb D call of TRBD1 is not possible without DNA. The CDR3 is made up of 15 amino acids. Germline-derived CDR1 and CDR2 are SGHRS and YFSETQ. The CDR3: CASRVGQANTGELFF.

This chain uses TRBV10-2 with TRBJ2-2; with no DNA, the TCRdb D assignment of TRBD2 cannot be verified. The CDR3 is made up of 16 amino acids. Looked up from germline, CDR1 is WSHSY and CDR2 is SAAADI. The CDR3 loop reads CASSDGSGGAFGELFF.

This chain connects TRBV20-1 to TRBJ2-4; TCRdb outputs TRBD2, but without DNA this stays unchecked. Germline loops: CDR1 DFQATT, CDR2 SNEGSKA (reference sequence). This CDR3 spans 15 amino acids. CDR3 region: CSASGGTSGWGIQYF.

J is TRBJ1-2 and V is TRBV6-2 or TRBV6-3; TCRdb reports TRBD1, a call that lacks DNA to check it against. This CDR3 has 12 residues. The germline gives CDR1 MNHEY, CDR2 SVGEGT. CDR3 in amino acids: CASRGTSPGYTF.

The chain combines TRBV3-1 with TRBJ1-3; TCRdb names TRBD1, which stays unverified in the absence of DNA. This CDR3 spans 16 amino acids. Germline CDR1 reads LGHDT; CDR2 reads YNNKEL (reference sequence). The CDR3 protein is CASSQVPGPEGNTIYF. The full variable domain, completed using reference TRBV3-1 and TRBJ1-3, is DTAVSQTPKYLVTQMGNDKSIKCEQNLGHDTMYWYKQDSKKFLKIMFSYNNKELIINETVPNRFSPKSPDKAHLNLHINSLELGDSAVYFCASSQVPGPEGNTIYFGEGSWLTVV.

The chain combines TRBV14 with TRBJ2-1; lacking DNA, the TRBD2 call made by TCRdb goes unchecked. CDR3 length: 16 residues. Germline CDR1 and CDR2: SGHDN and FVKESK. This chain's CDR3 is CASSQGVAGVYNEQFF.

The chain carries TRBV20-1 and TRBJ1-3. The CDR3 runs to 13 residues. Germline V lookup: CDR1 DFQATT, CDR2 SNEGSKA (reference sequence). The CDR3 loop reads CSARDGSGNTIYF.

The rearrangement links TRBV5-6 to TRBJ1-2. The CDR3 has 14 amino acids. The germline CDR1 and CDR2 sequences are SGHDT and YYEEEE. The CDR3 reads CASSLGGGGYGYTF. Based on the CDR3 plus reference TRBV5-6 and TRBJ1-2, the full variable domain is DAGVTQSPTHLIKTRGQQVTLRCSPKSGHDTVSWYQQALGQGPQFIFQYYEEEERQRGNFPDRFSGHQFPNYSSELNVNALLLGDSALYLCASSLGGGGYGYTFGSGTRLTVV.

The chain couples TRBV3-1 to TRBJ1-1; TCRdb calls TRBD1, which cannot be checked without DNA. Per the germline V gene, CDR1 is LGHDT and CDR2 is YNNKEL (reference sequence). This CDR3 contains 16 residues. The CDR3: CASSPDLGARKTEAFF.

The chain recombines TRBV3-1 with TRBJ2-2; TCRdb's assignment of TRBD1 cannot be checked, as there is no DNA. This CDR3 has 15 residues. CDR1 and CDR2 (germline): LGHDT, YNNKEL (reference sequence). The CDR3 sequence is CASSQAGTPTGELFF.

V and J are TRBV6-1 and TRBJ1-5. This CDR3 is built from 15 residues. CDR1 MNHNS and CDR2 SASEGT come from the germline V gene. The CDR3 region is CASSQDGDSNKPQHF.

This sequence joins TRBV7-9 and TRBJ1-1. The CDR3 is made up of 15 amino acids. From germline, CDR1 is SEHNR and CDR2 FQNEAQ (reference sequence). The CDR3 region is CASSLTGPRQTEAFF.

The chain uses TRBV14 and TRBJ2-1; TCRdb lists TRBD2, though no DNA is available to test this call. Germline V gene data show CDR1 as SGHDN and CDR2 as FVKESK. CDR3 length: 14 residues. CDR3 region: CASSRVGGAGEQFF.

This chain connects TRBV27 to TRBJ2-1; TCRdb lists TRBD2, though no DNA is available to test this call. The CDR3 has 15 residues. In germline, CDR1 is MNHEY, CDR2 SMNVEV (reference sequence). CDR3 residues: CASSDRSGRANEQFF.